This TCR beta chain was found in a study of breast tumors, draining lymph nodes, adjacent tissues. Samples came from axillary lymph nodes draining the breast cancer. Using its own MiXCR run on the multiplex PCR reads, TCRdb lists one record per CDR3 protein. This table has some 120,000 distinct CDR3 sequences, 15% to 20% appearing once. V lost 0 bases and J 11 bases, leaving 16 bases between the germline ends. The germline CDR1 and CDR2 sequences are SQVTM and ANQGSEA. This CDR3 is 13 amino acids long. This receptor was taken from a female donor with breast cancer. Some clones in this sample may be carry-over from other donors' samples. The sample taken for sequencing was axillary lymph node tissue. V usage is TRBV29-1 and J usage is TRBJ1-1, with TRBD1 as a possible D gene (5 bases). Written as DNA, the CDR3 is TGCAGCGTTGAAGAGGGGGACGGGGCCGGGGCTTTCTTT. It is translated as CSVEEGDGAGAFF.